The 14 T cell receptor beta chains listed next were all sequenced from one sample in a study of vaccination and CD4 T cells after COVID-19. The sample's treatment: roughly ten-day PBMC culture with coronavirus spike peptide pools or control peptides (ViraFEST assay). CD4+ T-cell collection from the unexposed donor predated the COVID-19 pandemic (2011-2018). For these TCRs, the target antigens are not known. Cultured CD4+ T cells had their DNA profiled by the Oncomine TCR Beta short-read assay. Each CDR3 protein is one row after TCRdb ran MiXCR on the PCR reads. The table shows 8,000 or so distinct CDR3 sequences, with 30% to 40% occurring only once. The sample taken for sequencing was CD4+ T cells from blood, cultured in vitro. The receptors stem from a human donor in good health.

Only a few counts were recorded for this clonotype. The V gene is TRBV20-1, the J gene TRBJ1-2, with D hard to call. The CDR3 length is 15 residues. Germline CDR1 and CDR2: DFQATT and SNEGSKA (reference sequence). V was pared by 6 bases and J by 1 base, with 18 bases between. The CDR3 region is CSAQNQNRDNYGYTF. The CDR3 DNA reads TGCAGTGCCCAGAACCAGAATAGAGATAACTATGGCTACACCTTC.

There are a few counts of this clonotype. The chain employs TRBV27 and TRBJ2-3, with D tentatively TRBD1 or TRBD2 (5 bases each). V lost 5 bases and J lost 2, with 14 bases in between. In germline, CDR1 is MNHEY, CDR2 SMNVEV (reference sequence). CDR3 size: 15 residues. The CDR3 DNA is TGTGCCAGCAGTCCCCGGGACGCAACCACAGATACGCAGTATTTT. It is translated as CASSPRDATTDTQYF.

The chain employs TRBV7-9 and TRBJ1-3, with TRBD1 as a possible D gene (5 bases). CDR3 length: 14 amino acids. Between the trimmed V and J ends, which lost 11 bases and 0 bases, there was a span of 14 bases. Germline V gene data show CDR1 as SEHNR and CDR2 as FQNEAQ (reference sequence). Here the CDR3 reads CAHRGGPSGNTIYF. The CDR3 nucleotides read TGTGCCCACCGGGGGGGACCCTCTGGAAACACCATATATTTT.

The chain carries TRBV27 and TRBJ1-2; 10 bases match TRBD1. CDR3 length equals 16 residues. In germline, CDR1 is MNHEY, CDR2 SMNVEV (reference sequence). Unmatched junction bases numbered 10, after V lost 5 bases and J lost 4 bases. This CDR3 reads CASSPRQGAGLYGYTF. The CDR3 region has the DNA TGTGCCAGCAGTCCTCGACAGGGGGCGGGCCTCTATGGCTACACCTTC.

This clonotype was counted a few times. V and J are TRBV30 and TRBJ1-6, with no clear D. V shed 2 bases and J shed 13 bases, with 12 bases lying between them. Germline CDR1 is GTSNPN and CDR2 is SVGIG (reference sequence). This CDR3 has 12 residues. CDR3 protein: CAWSRTEGPLHF. The CDR3 DNA sequence: TGTGCCTGGAGTCGGACGGAGGGCCCCCTCCACTTT. Variable domain in full (rest from reference TRBV30 and TRBJ1-6): SQTIHQWPATLVQPVGSPLSLECTVEGTSNPNLYWYRQAAGRGLQLLFYSVGIGQISSEVPQNLSASRPQDRQFILSSKKLLLSDSGFYLCAWSRTEGPLHFGNGTRLTVT.

The CDR3 coding sequence is TGTGCCAGCAGCTTCGGTGATTGGGGGGTGGTTGTATCCTACGAGCAGTACTTC. Translating it yields CASSFGDWGVVVSYEQYF. The rearrangement links TRBV11-2 to TRBJ2-7; tentative D call: TRBD2 (6 bases). Trimming stripped 3 bases from V and 1 base from J, with 22 bases between. The germline gives CDR1 SGHAT, CDR2 FQNNGV. The length of the CDR3 is 18 residues.

This chain links TRBV15 with TRBJ2-2, with D perhaps matching TRBD1 (6 bases). Trimming pared 0 bases from V and 4 bases from J, leaving 12 bases between. The CDR3 is 16 residues long. Germline V CDR1 and CDR2: LNHNV, YYDKDF (reference sequence). As DNA, the CDR3 is TGTGCCACCAGCAGAGATGCCCAGGGGCTCACCGGGGAGCTGTTTTTT. Protein: CATSRDAQGLTGELFF.

The sample holds a few counts of this clonotype. V and J are TRBV12-3 or TRBV12-4 and TRBJ2-7; TRBD2 agrees at 7 bases. This CDR3 region has 19 residues. After removal of 7 bases from V and 1 base from J, the junction contained 22 bases not matched to a gene. The chain's CDR3 is CASTRYPLGGTHSSYEQYF. The CDR3 region has the DNA TGTGCCAGCACCCGCTATCCCTTGGGGGGGACGCACAGTTCCTACGAGCAGTACTTC.

CDR3 in amino acids: CASSLAYSSLGELFF. The CDR3 DNA reads TGTGCCAGCAGCTTAGCCTATTCGAGTCTGGGGGAGCTGTTTTTT. The chain recombines TRBV7-8 with TRBJ2-2; D gene unclear. Germline V gene data show CDR1 as SGHVS and CDR2 as FQNEAQ. The CDR3 is 15 residues long. Deletions cut 0 bases from V and 8 bases from J, with 13 bases between.

The sample holds a few counts of this clonotype. This chain links TRBV27 with TRBJ2-6; possibly TRBD2 for D (6 bases). CDR1 MNHEY and CDR2 SMNVEV come from the germline V gene (reference sequence). The CDR3 is 15 amino acids. V lost 4 bases and J lost 11, with 18 bases in between. DNA of the CDR3: TGTGCCAGCAGTTACGGGGCGGGACGTCCCCACGTCCTGACTTTC. It encodes CASSYGAGRPHVLTF.

This chain joins TRBV12-3 or TRBV12-4 and TRBJ2-5; D is unclear. The CDR3 contains 13 residues. V was shortened by 6 bases and J by 4 bases, with 12 bases between the two germline ends. The CDR3 DNA follows: TGTGCCAGCAGCCCTCGAGCAGCAGAGACCCAGTACTTC. Amino acid sequence: CASSPRAAETQYF.

The chain joins TRBV7-2 to TRBJ1-1; perhaps TRBD1 as D (5 bases). The V and J ends lost 2 bases and 6 bases respectively, with 13 bases between them. CDR3 length: 14 residues. Per the germline V gene, CDR1 is SGHTA and CDR2 is FQGNSA. The CDR3 sequence is CASSLPGTLAEAFF. In DNA, the CDR3 is TGTGCCAGCAGCTTACCCGGGACTCTCGCTGAAGCTTTCTTT.

The chain's CDR3 is CAWGRSSYNSPLHF. DNA of the CDR3: TGTGCCTGGGGACGAAGCTCCTATAATTCACCCCTCCACTTT. V is TRBV30 and J is TRBJ1-6; unclear D gene. Trimming cost V 5 bases and J 0 bases, with 8 bases left between them. CDR1 GTSNPN and CDR2 SVGIG come from the germline V gene (reference sequence). This CDR3 region has 14 residues.

This clonotype was detected a few times. The chain links TRBV28 to TRBJ1-2, with 9 nucleotides matching TRBD1. CDR3 length equals 12 residues. V shed 3 bases, J shed 13 bases, and the junction held 6 bases outside the gene matches. Germline assignment: CDR1 MDHEN and CDR2 SYDVKM. The CDR3 reads CASSFGQGLVTF. The CDR3 DNA is TGTGCCAGCAGTTTTGGACAGGGGCTCGTCACCTTC.